In its sample, the clone carrying this T cell receptor (beta chain) was seen many times. Its target is unknown. The data originate from a study of T-cell memory formation after mild COVID-19. Study findings and constraints: From day 15 to 85, contracting clones were balanced between CD4 and CD8, whereas later expanders leaned toward CD4+. Memory from before infection featured some responding clones, which suggests cross-reactive memory joined. Contracting CD8+ clones were enriched in EMRA, CD4+ mainly in CM and EM.

TCRdb re-derived calls from the 5' RACE reads in MiXCR, one entry per CDR3 protein. The data show some 150,000 distinct CDR3 sequences, with over 15% seen just once and around 2% held by the top ten. This CDR3 is built from 13 residues. V lost 8 bases and J lost 4, with 11 bases in between. Germline CDR1 SGHNT, CDR2 YENEEA. This sequence originates from an adult woman who had mild COVID-19 (a few samples of this study predate the infection). Cell type and time point are not known. The genes are TRBV11-3 and TRBJ2-2; D uncertain. The material sequenced was PBMCs or a T cell subset sorted from them (not recorded which). Here the CDR3 DNA reads TGTGCCAGCGGTGGACGTCCCACCGGGGAGCTGTTTTTT. It is translated as CASGGRPTGELFF.